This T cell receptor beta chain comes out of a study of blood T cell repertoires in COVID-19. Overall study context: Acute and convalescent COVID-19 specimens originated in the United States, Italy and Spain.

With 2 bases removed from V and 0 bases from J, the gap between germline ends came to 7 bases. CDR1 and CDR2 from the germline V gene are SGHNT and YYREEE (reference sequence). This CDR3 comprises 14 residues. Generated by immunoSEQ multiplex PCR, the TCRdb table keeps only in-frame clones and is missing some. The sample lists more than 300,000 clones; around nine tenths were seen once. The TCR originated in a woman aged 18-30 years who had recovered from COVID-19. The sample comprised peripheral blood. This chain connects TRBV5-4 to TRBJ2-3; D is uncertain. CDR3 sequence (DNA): TGTGCCAGCAGCTTTGAAACTAGCACAGATACGCAGTATTTT. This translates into CASSFETSTDTQYF.